The T cell receptor beta chain under discussion was sequenced for a study of PD-1 blockade in classical Hodgkin lymphoma. Counting both end residues, the CDR3 totals 20 amino acids. Study findings and constraints: For complete responders, baseline diversity was comparable to that of newly diagnosed patients. Newly diagnosed patients reportedly had lower baseline TCR diversity than healthy donors.

Note on this clone: Antigen specificity is unknown. No DNA is shown, since the ends of the CDR3 on it are uncertain; the CDR3 is the one TCRdb lists.

Clones were sequenced by immunoSEQ multiplex PCR, and TCRdb holds only the in-frame ones, with some missing. Among 89,000 or so clones listed, 92% were seen once. Each patient relapsed following autologous stem cell transplantation, and prior brentuximab vedotin exposure differed. The chain is built from TRBV21-1 and TRBJ2-7; TRBD1, the table's D call, lacks a check against the DNA. TRBV21-1 is flagged as a pseudogene. The source is a human donor with classical Hodgkin lymphoma. Sequenced here: peripheral blood mononuclear cells (PBMCs), sampled before the second cycle of nivolumab. CDR3 protein: CASSHNPGQGFGFGTYEQYF.